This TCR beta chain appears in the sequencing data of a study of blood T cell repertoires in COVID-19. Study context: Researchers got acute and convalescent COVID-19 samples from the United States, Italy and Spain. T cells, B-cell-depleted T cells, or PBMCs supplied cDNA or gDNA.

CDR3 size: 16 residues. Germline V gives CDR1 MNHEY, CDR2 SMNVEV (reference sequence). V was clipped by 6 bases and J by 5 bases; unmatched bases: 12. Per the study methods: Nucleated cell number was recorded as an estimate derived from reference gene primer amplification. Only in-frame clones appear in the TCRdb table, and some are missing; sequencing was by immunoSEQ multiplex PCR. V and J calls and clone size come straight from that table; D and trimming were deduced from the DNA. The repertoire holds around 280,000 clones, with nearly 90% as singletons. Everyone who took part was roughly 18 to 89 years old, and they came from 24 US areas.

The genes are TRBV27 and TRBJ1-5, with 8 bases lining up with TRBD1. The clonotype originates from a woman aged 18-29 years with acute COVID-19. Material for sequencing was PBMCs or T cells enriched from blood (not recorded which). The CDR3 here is CASSRRGTGSDQPQHF. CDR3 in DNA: TGTGCCAGCAGCCGTCGCGGGACAGGCTCGGATCAGCCCCAGCATTTT.